This entry concerns a single TCR beta chain. No cognate antigen has been identified for it. Per the germline V gene, SGHRS is the CDR1 and YFSETQ is the CDR2. The V end loses 3 bases and the J end loses 2 bases, and a stretch of 13 bases separates them. Its CDR3 holds 15 amino acids, cysteine through phenylalanine. Only the CDR3 region is kept as DNA, spanning 45 bases read in frame from base 1. The sample is drawn from a study of cytomegalovirus exposure and HLA in healthy donors (dated by TCRdb to about 2017). For context, the study as a whole: In an earlier analysis of under 600 of the donors, 276 Gb of sequence data and roughly 100 million unique TCR beta sequences from roughly 190 million T cells were reported. To predict cytomegalovirus infection status, the study combined high-throughput TCR immunosequencing, statistical association of individual TCRs with disease status, and machine learning. Typing coverage varied by locus: roughly 620-640 donors for A, B, C, DRB1 and DQB1; more than 500 for DQA1; about 600 for DPA1; approximately 490 for DPB1. Donor age, sex, ethnicity and CMV serostatus were compiled together with the repertoire data. About 280 gigabases of sequencing data and tens of millions of unique TCR sequences were included in an early release covering roughly 700 HLA-typed donors. Because of strong linkage in the cohort, five DR-DQ haplotypes were treated as single units for association and clustering. A later genetic analysis took genome-wide SNP genotypes for about three fifths of the roughly 700 donors and used that subset as a discovery cohort. The later analysis used no new phenotypic data to find candidate immune exposures, relying instead on TCR beta sequences and their occurrence across donors. On average, around 200,000 unique TCR beta nucleotide sequences were sequenced per donor among roughly 430 genotyped donors of the cohort, with roughly 20% of those sequences being non-productive. Of the 300 to 500 genotyped donors, 70% to 90% were placed in the genetic ancestry cluster associated with self-reported Caucasian donors. Using immunosequencing, the study profiled T cell repertoires from roughly 650 subjects and related those repertoires to cytomegalovirus serostatus. In addition to the first cohort of approximately 650 subjects, a separate validation cohort of under 150 different subjects was used. All discovery cohort repertoires had been generated on a single sequencing platform. In a later analysis, previously published TCR beta repertoires from more than 500 donors were re-analyzed and high-resolution HLA genotyping was added so that TCR occurrence patterns could be studied. An earlier analysis of more than 450 of the donors used high-throughput TCR beta sequencing to judge whether each TCR beta V gene segment behaved as functional or pseudogenic. The study aimed to test whether signatures of past pathogen exposure could be identified by cataloging public T cell receptors. Class I and class II HLA loci were covered by the typing at four-digit resolution.

The library was obtained by the immunoSEQ multiplex PCR assay. For the multiplex PCR, a mixture combining 60 forward primers for TCR Vbeta segments and 13 reverse primers for TCR Jbeta segments was used. The CDR3 region of rearranged TCR beta genes was amplified from genomic DNA by a multiplex PCR assay. The amplified TCR beta libraries were sequenced on the Illumina HiSeq System as 87-base-pair reads. As for how the authors treated the data: Across the roughly 600 repertoires, a later analysis counted tens of millions of unique TCR beta chains, 9 million to 14 million of which were shared by at least two donors. Raw reads were error-corrected and collapsed into unique sequences with a nearest-neighbor algorithm that merged closely related sequences to remove PCR and sequencing errors. Alignment of CDR3 sequences to IMGT reference sequences was used to assign V, D and J gene segments. For a sequence to be retained, a match of at least six nucleotides was required to both a V gene segment and a J gene segment. Rearrangements were classified as productive when the CDR3 lacked stop codons and remained in frame with V and J, and all other rearrangements were classified as non-productive. Following IMGT convention, CDR3 was defined as the stretch from the second conserved V-encoded cysteine to the conserved J-encoded phenylalanine. Sequences without an unambiguous match to a single V gene segment were excluded from the earlier analysis of approximately 600 of the donors. An earlier analysis of a few hundred of the donors classified V segments as functional when productive rearrangements were above 56.7% and as segregating when the standard deviation between donors was above 5%. A statistical classification framework was built for diagnosing cytomegalovirus status from the catalog of TCR beta chain sequences. In a later analysis, TCR nucleotide sequences were compared against IMGT/GENE-DB human TR gene sequences so that V and J genes could be assigned. The TCRdist pipeline was used in a later analysis to assign CDR3 sequences and most-parsimonious VDJ recombination scenarios. In a later analysis, each TCR beta chain was defined by its CDR3 amino acid sequence together with its V-gene family, and reads lacking a unique V-gene family were excluded. In a later analysis, several hundred highly shared, low-generation-probability nucleotide sequences were removed to address suspected cross-contamination and a sequencing artifact. In a later analysis, a clonal expansion index was calculated for each public chain from normalized within-repertoire ranks of inferred template counts. In a later analysis, generation probabilities were computed using a VDJ recombination model fitted to out-of-frame rearrangements, and the results were checked against IGoR. In a later analysis, TCR-TCR, TCR-HLA and TCR-CMV co-occurrence was scored with hypergeometric tests, and a repertoire-size bias correction was applied to TCR pairs. A later analysis estimated false discovery rates by permuting HLA or CMV assignments 20 times. In a later analysis, co-occurring TCRs were grouped using DBSCAN, with TCRdist sequence similarity added in when clustering inside HLA-allele-positive subsets. Repertoires with fewer than 30,000 or more than 120,000 public chains, plus five repertoires with anomalous nucleotide sharing, were excluded from co-occurrence clustering. TCRdb obtained this table from immuneACCESS and retained in-frame rearrangements with V and J assigned. These tables miss some clones; where compared with another copy, unresolved V genes account for less than half of the shortfall, and the remainder is unexplained. The V and J calls and clone size were taken over from that table, and D and trimming were inferred from the DNA. This sample's records show about 160,000 clones. Roughly 2% of the sample is held by the ten biggest clonotypes.

The study at large found these results: According to a later analysis, parvovirus B19, influenza, CMV and Epstein-Barr virus appeared linked to several top co-occurrence clusters. CMV serostatus was the only immune exposure information available for the cohort. A few of the identified cytomegalovirus-associated TCR beta chains were confirmed in vitro to be specific for cytomegalovirus antigens. A total of 164 TCR beta chains were listed by the study as associated with cytomegalovirus. A further reported finding was that TCR beta sequences accurately predicted the HLA-A and HLA-B alleles for most subjects in the first cohort. While some public TCRs were present in many individuals, most TCR sequences turned up only very rarely across donors. Linkage disequilibrium might explain the correlated functional status among segregating V segments, but an unknown experimental factor could not be excluded. Over 15 rarely observed V segments, including chromosome 9 orphons, were excluded from the earlier analysis of just under 600 of the donors because counts were too low. Some IMGT-functional V segments, including TRBV6-2 and TRBV6-3, could not be told apart with the 87-base-pair reads, so those segments were excluded. An earlier analysis of 450 to 750 of the donors showed that most TCR beta V segments appeared in productive rearrangements either about 90% or about 30% of the time, which broadly matched IMGT annotations. V-gene and J-gene trimming of TCR beta chains was associated with a missense DCLRE1C variant in a later genetic analysis, and the association was replicated in an independent cohort. A later analysis found that HLA-associated TCR beta chains were more clonally expanded and had lower generation probabilities than equally common non-associated chains. Roughly uniform sequencing depth across donors was assumed in presence/absence analyses, although this assumption may not hold. The sequencing pipeline was judged likely to have produced a cluster of highly shared sequence variants as a technical artifact. When HLA alleles, especially DR and DQ, strongly co-occurred, attributing TCR associations to individual alleles was difficult. Because HLA typing was unavailable for some donors at each locus, only the typed subset was used in association tests. In a later genetic analysis, fewer N-insertions in productive TCRs were reported among donors in an Asian-associated ancestry cluster than the approximately 710-donor mean. In a later analysis, most CMV-associated TCR beta chains were found to appear HLA-restricted, with HLA associations seemingly driven largely by CMV exposure. In a later analysis, 15,000 to 20,000 TCR beta sequences were associated with specific HLA alleles at a false discovery rate of 0.05. The classifier was reported to diagnose cytomegalovirus status with high specificity and sensitivity in both the original and validation cohorts. The cohort was sequenced for TCR beta chains only, and without alpha or paired-chain data the features that could be detected were limited. A later analysis found that TCR association rates varied across HLA loci, with DRB1 alleles showing the most associated TCRs and HLA-C alleles the fewest. It was suggested by the authors that the approach could potentially be generalized to other disease states and immunological phenotypes.

The cohort consisted of some 730 healthy bone marrow donors. All cohort members were sampled while nominally healthy, although unrecorded immune exposures were likely present. The donor tested CMV seronegative and was one of the 352 seronegative cohort members. A peripheral blood sample was collected from each donor, and TCR beta sequencing was performed on peripheral blood mononuclear cells. Genomic DNA extraction from the blood cell samples was performed with the Qiagen DNeasy Blood Extraction Kit. The V gene is TRBV5-1 and the J gene is TRBJ2-3; TRBD2 is a possible D gene, resting on 7 matching bases. Sequencing input: PBMCs. This receptor was identified in a man aged 25-45 years in good health and CMV-seronegative. The DNA reads as follows: TGCGCCAGCAGCTGGGGGGGGCTTTTCACAGATACGCAGTATTTT. Its coded protein is CASSWGGLFTDTQYF.